This T cell receptor (beta chain) comes out of a study of T cell repertoires in cytomegalovirus infection. Study overall: It can be stated that public TCR beta signatures indicated CMV infection as well as a matching HLA type.

Germline values: CDR1 SGHTA, CDR2 FQGNSA. V was pared by 5 bases and J by 5 bases, with 18 bases between. This CDR3 is 15 amino acids long. One entry per CDR3 protein, called by TCRdb with MiXCR from the reads. The sample has roughly 130,000 distinct CDR3 sequences, approximately 24% seen once; the top ten hold approximately 35%. The study, taken as a whole, reports: HLA-C-restricted CMV clonotypes gave the most frequent clonotype in two of eight donors.

This clonotype was seen ten or more times. Antigen: not known. This sequence was found in a human donor in good health (CMV status not recorded). Some clones in this sample may be carry-over from other donors' samples. Sequenced: PBMCs, sequenced either directly or after in vitro stimulation (not recorded which). This sequence joins TRBV7-2 and TRBJ2-5; a weak D match, TRBD2 (7 bases). This chain's CDR3 is CASSPGGGRSETQYF. The CDR3 DNA sequence: TGTGCCAGCAGCCCGGGGGGCGGGAGATCCGAGACCCAGTACTTC.